Each of the 3 T cell receptor beta chains below was sequenced from the same sample in a study of beta chain features in type 1 diabetes (dated 2018 in TCRdb). Libraries were constructed by the immunoSEQ multiplex PCR assay. The High Capacity cDNA Reverse Transcription Kit was used to reverse transcribe all of the isolated RNA, meaning that expressed TCRB transcripts were what got sequenced. In TCRdb, the immuneACCESS table is reduced to in-frame sequences with V and J assigned. These tables do not hold every clone; where another copy was compared, an unresolved V gene accounts for under half, and the others remain unexplained. Present in this sample are 680,000 or so clones, roughly 16% of which were seen just once. The top ten clones comprise approximately 0.093% of the sample. Sequencing was done on a sample of naive CD4+ T cells from blood. Explained via the paper, the cell subset or site label denotes: true naive CD4+ T cells. These receptor sequences come from a man between 18 and 29 years old in good health.

In this sample, this clone turned up a few times. The chain is built from TRBV7-2 and TRBJ2-7; 9 bases are shared with TRBD1. In germline, CDR1 is SGHTA, CDR2 FQGNSA. The CDR3 loop spans 14 amino acids. Losses at the gene ends were 1 base for V and 4 bases for J; bases not matched to a gene: 2. Written as DNA, the CDR3 is TGTGCCAGCAGCTTAGGGACAGGGGAGTACGAGCAGTACTTC. Its protein product is CASSLGTGEYEQYF. The whole variable domain, filled in from reference TRBV7-2 and TRBJ2-7, reads GAGVSQSPSNKVTEKGKDVELRCDPISGHTALYWYRQSLGQGLEFLIYFQGNSAPDKSGLPSDRFSAERTGGSVSTLTIQRTQQEDSAVYLCASSLGTGEYEQYFGPGTRLTVT.

This clone was picked up a small number of times. The chain combines TRBV7-2 with TRBJ2-3, with 11 bases lining up with TRBD1. Per the germline V gene, CDR1 is SGHTA and CDR2 is FQGNSA. The CDR3 consists of 13 residues. V dropped 5 bases and J dropped 10; count of bases not matched to a gene: 5. CDR3: CASSRGQGVPQYF. As DNA, the CDR3 is TGTGCCAGCAGCCGGGGACAGGGGGTTCCGCAGTATTTT.

The rearrangement links TRBV4-2 to TRBJ1-6, with D possibly being TRBD1 (6 bases). Per germline, CDR1 LGHNA and CDR2 YNFKEQ. The CDR3 is 17 amino acids. V gave up 2 bases and J gave up 9 bases, with 20 bases separating them. The CDR3, as DNA: TGTGCCAGCAGCCAAAGGTCCGGGGGCCGCTCGGGTTCACCCCTCCACTTT. Translating gives CASSQRSGGRSGSPLHF.